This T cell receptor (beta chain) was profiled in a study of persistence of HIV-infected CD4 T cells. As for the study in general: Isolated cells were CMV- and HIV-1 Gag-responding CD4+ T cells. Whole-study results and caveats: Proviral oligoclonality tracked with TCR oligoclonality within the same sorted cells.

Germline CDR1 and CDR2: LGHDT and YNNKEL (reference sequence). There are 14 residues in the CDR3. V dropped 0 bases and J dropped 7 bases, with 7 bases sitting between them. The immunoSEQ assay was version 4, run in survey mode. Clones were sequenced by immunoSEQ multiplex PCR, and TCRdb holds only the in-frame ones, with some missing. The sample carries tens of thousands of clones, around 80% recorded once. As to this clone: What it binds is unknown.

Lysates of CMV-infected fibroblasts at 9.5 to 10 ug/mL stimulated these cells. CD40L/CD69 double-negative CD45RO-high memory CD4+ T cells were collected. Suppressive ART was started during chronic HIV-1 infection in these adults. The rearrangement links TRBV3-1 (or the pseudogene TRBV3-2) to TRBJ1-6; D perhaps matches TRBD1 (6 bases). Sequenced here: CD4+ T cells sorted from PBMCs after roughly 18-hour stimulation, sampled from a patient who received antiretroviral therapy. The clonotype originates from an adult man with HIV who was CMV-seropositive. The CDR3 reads CASSQDQGNSPLHF. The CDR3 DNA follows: TGTGCCAGCAGCCAAGATCAGGGGAATTCACCCCTCCACTTT.